The 13 T cell receptor beta chains presented below share a single source sample, sequenced in a study of blood T cell repertoires in COVID-19. Clones were sequenced by immunoSEQ multiplex PCR, and TCRdb holds only the in-frame ones, with some missing. The sample consists of some 110,000 clones, around 90% of them appearing once. Sequencing was carried out using peripheral blood. These receptor sequences come from a human donor in a cohort sampled during active COVID-19.

The DNA of the CDR3 is TGTGCCAGCCGCCGGGGGGACAGGGGTTCTGACGAGCAGTACTTC. This sequence encodes CASRRGDRGSDEQYF. This chain links TRBV6-5 with TRBJ2-7; 10 bases are shared with TRBD1. V shed 8 bases, J shed 5 bases, and the junction held 12 bases outside the gene matches. Germline V gene lookup returns CDR1 MNHEY and CDR2 SVGAGI. The CDR3 consists of 15 residues.

This clone was recorded a few times. This chain joins TRBV18 and TRBJ2-3; TRBD2 is a possible D gene (5 bases). The CDR3 consists of 13 residues. V was clipped by 2 bases and J by 4 bases, with 7 bases between them. Germline V gene sequence: CDR1 KGHSH, CDR2 LQKENI. CDR3 nucleotide sequence: TGTGCCAGCTCACCAGGACTGGCAGATACGCAGTATTTT. Translating gives CASSPGLADTQYF.

V usage is TRBV24-1 and J usage is TRBJ2-1, with 10 positions matching TRBD2. CDR1 and CDR2 (germline): KGHDR, SFDVKD. The junction had 5 bases not matched to a gene; V was cut back by 6 bases and J by 7 bases. The length of the CDR3 is 14 residues. CDR3 loop: CATSLSGRGNEQFF. In nucleotides, the CDR3 is TGTGCCACCAGTCTCAGCGGGAGGGGAAATGAGCAGTTCTTC.

The V gene is TRBV27, the J gene TRBJ1-2; TRBD1 agrees at 8 bases. V shed 6 bases and J 9 bases; nucleotides not matched to a gene: 9. Germline lookup yields CDR1 MNHEY and CDR2 SMNVEV (reference sequence). The CDR3 is 13 amino acids. The CDR3 DNA reads TGTGCCAGCAGCGAGCGCAGGGGGCAGAGCTACACCTTC. Protein product: CASSERRGQSYTF.

The chain's CDR3 is CASSTLPGGGVKEQPQHF. Here the CDR3 DNA reads TGTGCCAGCTCAACCCTCCCGGGGGGAGGGGTGAAGGAACAGCCCCAGCATTTT. The gene calls are TRBV18 and TRBJ1-5; TRBD1 is a possible D gene (5 bases). The CDR3 length is 18 residues. With 5 bases removed from V and 7 bases from J, the gap between germline ends came to 27 bases. CDR1 and CDR2 from the germline V gene are KGHSH and LQKENI.

The chain recombines TRBV6-5 with TRBJ2-1; D is possibly TRBD2 (6 bases). Trimming cost V 6 bases and J 9 bases, with 21 bases left between them. The germline gives CDR1 MNHEY, CDR2 SVGAGI. The CDR3 totals 15 residues. The CDR3 region is CASRSRDWGPGEQFF. Written as DNA, the CDR3 is TGTGCCAGCAGGTCGAGGGACTGGGGTCCTGGTGAGCAGTTCTTC.

This chain connects TRBV7-9 to TRBJ2-7; TRBD2 might be the D (5 bases). Trimming removed 1 base from V and 3 bases from J, with 13 bases in between. The germline gives CDR1 SEHNR, CDR2 FQNEAQ (reference sequence). This CDR3 comprises 15 residues. The DNA of the CDR3 is TGTGCCAGCAGCTTAGAGGCCGGGGTGAACTACGAGCAGTACTTC. Translated: CASSLEAGVNYEQYF. Using reference TRBV7-9 and TRBJ2-7 for the parts outside the CDR3, the full variable domain is DTGVSQNPRHKITKRGQNVTFRCDPISEHNRLYWYRQTLGQGPEFLTYFQNEAQLEKSRLLSDRFSAERPKGSFSTLEIQRTEQGDSAMYLCASSLEAGVNYEQYFGPGTRLTVT.

This CDR3 reads CASSPGTGYNEQFF. The CDR3 DNA follows: TGTGCCAGCTCTCCCGGGACTGGGTACAATGAGCAGTTCTTC. J is TRBJ2-1 and V is TRBV18; D might be TRBD2 (6 bases). CDR1 and CDR2 from the germline V gene are KGHSH and LQKENI. The length of the CDR3 is 14 residues. V lost 6 bases and J 4 bases, leaving 13 bases between the germline ends.

This clone appeared once. The gene calls are TRBV5-6 and TRBJ2-3; TRBD1 matches at 9 bases. V lost 2 bases, J lost 2 bases, and 9 bases stayed unmatched. CDR1 and CDR2 from the germline V gene are SGHDT and YYEEEE. This CDR3 spans 17 amino acids. This chain's CDR3 is CASSLYPGTGITDTQYF. The CDR3 nucleotides are TGTGCCAGCAGCTTATACCCCGGGACAGGGATCACAGATACGCAGTATTTT. Full variable domain (remainder filled in from reference TRBV5-6 and TRBJ2-3): DAGVTQSPTHLIKTRGQQVTLRCSPKSGHDTVSWYQQALGQGPQFIFQYYEEEERQRGNFPDRFSGHQFPNYSSELNVNALLLGDSALYLCASSLYPGTGITDTQYFGPGTRLTVL.

This chain joins TRBV5-1 and TRBJ2-1; tentatively, D is TRBD2 (5 bases). Per the germline V gene, CDR1 is SGHRS and CDR2 is YFSETQ. Deletions cut 1 base from V and 5 bases from J, with 10 bases between. The CDR3 is made up of 14 amino acids. This CDR3 is CASSLYGENNEQFF. The CDR3 DNA reads as TGCGCCAGCAGCTTGTACGGGGAAAACAATGAGCAGTTCTTC.

V gene TRBV2 combines with J gene TRBJ2-3; 9 bases fit TRBD2. Unmatched junction bases numbered 3, after V lost 7 bases and J lost 4 bases. CDR1 and CDR2 from the germline V gene are SNHLY and FYNNEI. CDR3 size: 13 residues. In nucleotides, the CDR3 is TGTGCCAGCATAGCGGGAGTCTCAGATACGCAGTATTTT. It translates to CASIAGVSDTQYF. Full variable domain (outside the CDR3, taken from reference TRBV2 and TRBJ2-3): EPEVTQTPSHQVTQMGQEVILRCVPISNHLYFYWYRQILGQKVEFLVSFYNNEISEKSEIFDDQFSVERPDGSNFTLKIRSTKLEDSAMYFCASIAGVSDTQYFGPGTRLTVL.

J is TRBJ2-5 and V is TRBV7-2; D might be TRBD2 (6 bases). Germline V gives CDR1 SGHTA, CDR2 FQGNSA. The CDR3 is 13 residues long. Trimming removed 6 bases from V and 4 bases from J, with 12 bases in between. CDR3 DNA: TGTGCCAGCAGTTACCCCGGGAGAGAGACCCAGTACTTC. Its protein is CASSYPGRETQYF. The full variable domain, rest sourced from reference TRBV7-2 and TRBJ2-5, is GAGVSQSPSNKVTEKGKDVELRCDPISGHTALYWYRQSLGQGLEFLIYFQGNSAPDKSGLPSDRFSAERTGGSVSTLTIQRTQQEDSAVYLCASSYPGRETQYFGPGTRLLVL.

The chain employs TRBV10-3 and TRBJ2-3; D remains ambiguous. Germline V CDR1 and CDR2: ENHRY, SYGVKD. With 2 bases removed from V and 7 bases from J, the gap between germline ends came to 22 bases. CDR3 length equals 17 residues. CDR3 nucleotides: TGTGCCATCAGTGAGGATGGAGCAGTTGGGTCTAGAAATACGCAGTATTTT. Protein sequence: CAISEDGAVGSRNTQYF.